The present T cell receptor (beta chain) was sequenced within a study of long-term antiretroviral therapy in people with HIV. Findings and limits, study-wide: Clones that expanded before ART (that is, prior to treatment) dominated the repertoire at all time points. It was not possible to obtain data on ART adherence, viral resistance or therapy changes. It was observed that HIV repertoires exhibited narrower CDR3 length ranges than controls.

The J segment lost 0 bases and the V segment lost 3 bases, leaving 16 bases of the junction unmatched. Germline V gene lookup returns CDR1 LNHNV and CDR2 YYDKDF (reference sequence). The CDR3 sequence is 20 residues long. immunoSEQ v3.0 was run at survey level. Target depth was about 40,000-50,000 T-cell genomes per sample. TCRdb's table, derived via immunoSEQ multiplex PCR, lists solely in-frame clones and lacks some. Here the sample spans about 27,000 clones, 82% being singletons. Details on this clone: Its antigen is unknown.

The V gene is TRBV15, the J gene TRBJ2-3; TRBD1 matches at 9 bases. The receptor was isolated from a man younger than 30 with HIV. The sequences come from unsorted PBMCs, collected 0.8 years before starting antiretroviral therapy. CDR3 loop: CATSSFPGQGPHSSTDTQYF. The CDR3 DNA reads TGTGCCACCAGCAGTTTTCCGGGACAGGGACCCCACTCTAGCACAGATACGCAGTATTTT.